The following is a T cell receptor beta chain sequence with its context. These data originate in a study of CD8 T cells in Susac syndrome. The CDR3 covers 15 residues. Germline values: CDR1 SGHVS, CDR2 FQNEAQ. V lost 2 bases and J lost 6, with 17 bases in between. RNA amounts of roughly 0.5 to 1 ug underwent reverse transcription with random hexamers. TCRdb fed the immunoSEQ multiplex PCR reads into MiXCR, producing one record per CDR3 protein. Here the sample spans around 69,000 distinct CDR3 sequences, approximately 94% being singletons. The material sequenced was CD8+ T cells from PBMCs. The origin of this receptor is a human donor with Susac syndrome. The genes are TRBV7-8 and TRBJ2-7, with unresolved D. The CDR3 DNA is TGTGCCAGCAGCTTACCGGCGGCCTCAAGCCTCGAGCAGTACTTC. Its translation: CASSLPAASSLEQYF. The whole variable domain, remainder taken from reference TRBV7-8 and TRBJ2-7, is GAGVSQSPRYKVAKRGQDVALRCDPISGHVSLFWYQQALGQGPEFLTYFQNEAQLDKSGLPSDRFFAERPEGSVSTLKIQRTQQEDSAVYLCASSLPAASSLEQYFGPGTRLTVT.